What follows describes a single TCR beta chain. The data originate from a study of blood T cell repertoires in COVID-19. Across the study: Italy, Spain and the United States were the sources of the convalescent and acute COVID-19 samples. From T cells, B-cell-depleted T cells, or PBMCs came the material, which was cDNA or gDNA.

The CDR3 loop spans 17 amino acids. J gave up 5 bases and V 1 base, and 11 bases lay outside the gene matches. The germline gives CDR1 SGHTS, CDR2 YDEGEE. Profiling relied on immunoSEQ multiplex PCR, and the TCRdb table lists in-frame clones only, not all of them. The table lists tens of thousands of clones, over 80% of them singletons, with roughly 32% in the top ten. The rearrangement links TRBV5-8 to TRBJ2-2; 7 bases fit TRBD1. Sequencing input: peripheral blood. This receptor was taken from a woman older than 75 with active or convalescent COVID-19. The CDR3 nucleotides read TGTGCCAGCAGCTTGAGGGGGCTGCAGGGACGGACCGGGGAGCTGTTTTTT. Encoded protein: CASSLRGLQGRTGELFF.